The clone carrying this TCR beta chain occurred a few times. Other DNA sequences in this specimen translate into the identical CDR3. Patients in Seattle were enrolled during active infection, then followed longitudinally. V was clipped by 2 bases and J by 1 base, with 5 bases between them. CDR1 and CDR2 from the germline V gene are MNHEY and SVGEGT. This CDR3 comprises 13 residues. The sample originates from a study of blood T cell repertoires in COVID-19. The overall study: Whether acute or convalescent, the COVID-19 samples came from the United States, Italy and Spain. PBMCs, B-cell-depleted T cells, or T cells provided the cDNA or gDNA that made up the material.

Methods used by the authors: Estimates of nucleated cell counts were drawn from the amplification of reference gene primers. The data were produced by immunoSEQ multiplex PCR, yet TCRdb's version contains in-frame clones alone and is incomplete. D and trimming were read from the DNA, whereas the V and J calls and clone size are those reported in that table. Among some 73,000 clones listed, roughly 85% were seen once. The sequenced material came from peripheral blood. The chain has TRBV6-2 or TRBV6-3 and TRBJ1-1, with unresolved D. This TCR derives from a man aged 45-65 years with COVID-19, enrolled during active disease. In DNA form, the CDR3 reads TGTGCCAGCAGTTACGAGGAGAACACTGAAGCTTTCTTT. This gives the protein CASSYEENTEAFF.